The T cell receptor (beta chain) described here comes from a study of chronic HIV infection and antiretroviral therapy. Each CDR3 protein is one row after TCRdb ran MiXCR on the 5' RACE reads. The table shows about 38,000 distinct CDR3 sequences, with roughly 8.8% occurring only once. Germline lookup yields CDR1 MDHEN and CDR2 SYDVKM. The trim removed 5 bases at V and 7 bases at J, leaving 6 bases unmatched. The CDR3 contains 15 residues. The chain couples TRBV28 to TRBJ2-7, with 15 positions matching TRBD2. This sequence originates from an adult who had HIV and had not received antiretroviral therapy, or was an uninfected healthy control (not recorded which). The sample consisted of peripheral blood. CDR3 sequence reads: CASSPPGLAGGEQYF. The CDR3 coding sequence is TGTGCCAGCAGTCCCCCCGGACTAGCGGGAGGGGAGCAGTACTTC.